This T cell receptor beta chain was documented in a study of blood T cell repertoires in COVID-19. Measured with immunoSEQ multiplex PCR; TCRdb has only the in-frame clones, and not every one. The repertoire consists of about 75,000 clones, with approximately 80% occurring once and the leading ten covering under 25%. The TCR originated in a woman aged 50 to 65 with acute or convalescent COVID-19. The sequenced sample consisted of peripheral blood.

CDR3 residues: CASSTFRDNQPQHF. The CDR3 DNA reads as TGTGCCAGCAGCACCTTCCGGGACAATCAGCCCCAGCATTTT. This rearrangement joins TRBV6-5 to TRBJ1-5; D remains ambiguous. Germline CDR1 MNHEY, CDR2 SVGAGI. V was cut by 6 bases and J by 3 bases, with 12 bases left in between. This CDR3 has 14 amino acids.